This passage covers 6 T cell receptor beta chains from one sample sequenced in a study of T cell responses to AZD1222 COVID-19 vaccine (dated by TCRdb to about 2021). Per the publication, the time point label means: about 28 days (+/-7) after the second vaccine dose. Receptor amplification or capture employed the immunoSEQ multiplex PCR assay. TCRdb carries this immuneACCESS record with in-frame sequences only. Its versions omit some clonotypes, under half of them owing to an unresolved V gene in the studies checked, with the rest unexplained. The sample contains 86,000 or so clones, about 90% of them found a single time. About 9.9% of the sample is in the top ten clones. The sequencing used peripheral blood, collected 28 days after the second AZD1222 dose. These receptors came from an adult who received the AZD1222 COVID-19 vaccine.

V gene TRBV28 combines with J gene TRBJ1-1, with unresolved D. The germline gives CDR1 MDHEN, CDR2 SYDVKM. Between the trimmed V and J ends, which lost 8 bases and 1 base, there was a span of 14 bases. The CDR3 runs to 14 residues. In DNA form, the CDR3 reads TGTGCCAGCCGACCGAGGACGGGGAACACTGAAGCTTTCTTT. Translation gives CASRPRTGNTEAFF.

The chain joins TRBV2 to TRBJ2-7; the D gene is possibly TRBD2 (5 bases). Germline V lookup: CDR1 SNHLY, CDR2 FYNNEI. The CDR3 has 12 amino acids. V lost 8 bases to trimming and J lost 4 bases, with 12 bases between them. CDR3: CASGEMRYEQYF. Written as DNA, the CDR3 is TGTGCCAGCGGGGAGATGAGGTACGAGCAGTACTTC.

This chain links TRBV5-1 with TRBJ2-2; D call uncertain. CDR3 size: 15 residues. V gave up 0 bases and J gave up 6 bases, with 12 bases separating them. Germline CDR1 SGHRS, CDR2 YFSETQ. As DNA, the CDR3 is TGCGCCAGCAGCTTGGTAGGGTATTCGGCCGGGGAGCTGTTTTTT. Encoded protein: CASSLVGYSAGELFF.

The chain links TRBV7-9 to TRBJ1-4; D is undetermined. Trimming shortened V by 2 bases and J by 0 bases, and 7 bases separated the two germline ends. This CDR3 has 15 amino acids. Germline assignment: CDR1 SEHNR and CDR2 FQNEAQ (reference sequence). The CDR3 DNA sequence: TGTGCCAGCAGCTTAAACACAGCAACTAATGAAAAACTGTTTTTT. Its protein is CASSLNTATNEKLFF.

The V gene is TRBV7-9, the J gene TRBJ1-5; tentative D call: TRBD1 (5 bases). The V and J ends lost 1 base and 5 bases respectively, with 12 bases between them. The germline V gene encodes CDR1 SEHNR and CDR2 FQNEAQ (reference sequence). This CDR3 spans 15 amino acids. DNA for the CDR3: TGTGCCAGCAGCTTAGGAGTGGGGGGAGATCAGCCCCAGCATTTT. It is translated as CASSLGVGGDQPQHF.

The chain combines TRBV19 with TRBJ1-1; D may be TRBD1 (5 bases). The V and J ends lost 3 bases and 0 bases respectively, with 11 bases between them. This CDR3 has 15 amino acids. Germline assignment: CDR1 LNHDA and CDR2 SQIVND (reference sequence). The CDR3 DNA reads as TGTGCCAGTAGTATGGATGCAGGGATGAACACTGAAGCTTTCTTT. This gives the protein CASSMDAGMNTEAFF.